This T cell receptor beta chain was recovered during a study of blood T cell repertoires in COVID-19. Generated by immunoSEQ multiplex PCR, the TCRdb table keeps only in-frame clones and is missing some. The sample holds fewer than 200,000 clones, 92% seen once. In this sample, this clone turned up once. Germline V gene data show CDR1 as GTSNPN and CDR2 as SVGIG (reference sequence). CDR3 length equals 13 residues. Unmatched junction bases numbered 5, after V lost 2 bases and J lost 12 bases. Seattle participants joined during active infection and were tracked over time. The sequence came from a man younger than 45 with COVID-19, enrolled during active disease. V is TRBV30 and J is TRBJ2-1; 12 bases line up with TRBD2. Material: peripheral blood. CDR3 sequence (DNA): TGTGCCTGGAGTCTAGCGGGAGGGGGGTGGCAGTTCTTC. It encodes CAWSLAGGGWQFF.